The clone carrying this T cell receptor (beta chain) was found a few times. The data were taken from a study of CDR3 diversity in severe acne. The CDR3 has 18 residues. J lost 4 bases, V lost 4 bases, and 9 bases had no gene match. Germline assignment: CDR1 MGHDK and CDR2 SYGVNS. TCRdb analysed the PCR reads with MiXCR anew, one entry per CDR3 protein. This sample carries around 100,000 distinct CDR3 sequences, 51% of them seen once, and the ten largest clones take around 12%. The sequenced sample consisted of blood. The receptor was derived from a male donor with acne. The chain couples TRBV25-1 to TRBJ2-2, with 13 bases lining up with TRBD2. DNA of the CDR3: TGTGCCAGCAGTGGTACTAGCGGGAGGGCCAGTAGCACCGGGGAGCTGTTTTTT. It yields the protein CASSGTSGRASSTGELFF.